The 28 T cell receptor beta chains below come from one sample, sequenced in a study of shared clonotypes between healthy human individuals. Sequencing used immunoSEQ multiplex PCR; TCRdb keeps in-frame clones, though not all of them. In the table there are hundreds of thousands of clones, 74% of which are singletons. Sequencing was carried out using memory CD4+ T cells sorted from blood. Subset in this sample: CD45RA-negative fraction. The receptors stem from a woman aged 30 to 39 in good health.

This clone was counted ten times or more. The chain is built from TRBV7-2 and TRBJ1-1, with 7 nucleotides matching TRBD1. The CDR3 spans 14 residues. Germline loops: CDR1 SGHTA, CDR2 FQGNSA. Germline trimming cut 2 bases from V and 1 base from J; bases unmatched to any gene: 1. The CDR3 sequence is CASSLHRGNTEAFF. The CDR3 DNA reads TGTGCCAGCAGCTTACACAGGGGGAACACTGAAGCTTTCTTT.

This clone occurred a few times. The chain is built from TRBV19 and TRBJ2-3; the match to TRBD2 covers 9 bases. There are 17 residues in the CDR3. Germline CDR1 is LNHDA and CDR2 is SQIVND (reference sequence). Unmatched junction bases numbered 13, after V lost 3 bases and J lost 6 bases. The CDR3 protein is CASSMRRLAGWADTQYF. The DNA of the CDR3 is TGTGCCAGTAGTATGAGAAGGCTAGCGGGATGGGCGGATACGCAGTATTTT.

The chain links TRBV7-9 to TRBJ2-7; TRBD1 matches at 10 bases. Trimming took 5 bases from V and 1 from J; bases not matched to a gene: 5. Looked up from germline, CDR1 is SEHNR and CDR2 is FQNEAQ (reference sequence). This CDR3 has 15 amino acids. CDR3 sequence: CASSPGTGDSYEQYF. The CDR3 DNA is TGTGCCAGCAGCCCCGGGACAGGGGATTCCTACGAGCAGTACTTC.

The chain is built from TRBV5-8 and TRBJ2-1, with D possibly being TRBD1 (5 bases). Germline V gene data show CDR1 as SGHTS and CDR2 as YDEGEE. V lost 6 bases to trimming and J lost 8 bases, with 18 bases between them. The CDR3 length is 14 residues. In DNA form, the CDR3 reads TGTGCCAGCACCCTGGACACGGCGAGAGATGAGCAGTTCTTC. It translates to CASTLDTARDEQFF.

V usage is TRBV28 and J usage is TRBJ2-7, with D tentatively TRBD2 (6 bases). Trimming took 1 base from V and 2 from J, leaving 15 bases between them. Per the germline V gene, CDR1 is MDHEN and CDR2 is SYDVKM. This CDR3 region has 16 residues. CDR3 loop: CASSLSVGTAPYEQYF. CDR3 nucleotide sequence: TGTGCCAGCAGTTTATCGGTTGGGACTGCTCCCTACGAGCAGTACTTC. Full variable domain (missing parts from reference TRBV28 and TRBJ2-7): DVKVTQSSRYLVKRTGEKVFLECVQDMDHENMFWYRQDPGLGLRLIYFSYDVKMKEKGDIPEGYSVSREKKERFSLILESASTNQTSMYLCASSLSVGTAPYEQYFGPGTRLTVT.

The CDR3 protein is CASSIGTASSYEQYF. CDR3 in DNA: TGTGCCAGCAGCATTGGGACGGCCAGCTCCTACGAGCAGTACTTC. The chain is built from TRBV7-2 and TRBJ2-7, with D perhaps TRBD1 or TRBD2 (5 bases each). CDR1 and CDR2 from the germline V gene are SGHTA and FQGNSA. The CDR3 has 15 residues. V was shortened by 5 bases and J by 0 bases, with 14 bases between the two germline ends.

As for this clone: Within the sample, other DNA sequences also encode this same CDR3. V is TRBV7-9 and J is TRBJ2-3, with unresolved D. The germline V gene has CDR1 SEHNR and CDR2 FQNEAQ (reference sequence). The CDR3 is 12 residues long. With 6 bases removed from V and 5 bases from J, the gap between germline ends came to 9 bases. The CDR3 region has the DNA TGTGCCAGCAGTCCCCGACGAGATACGCAGTATTTT. Its protein product is CASSPRRDTQYF. Together with reference TRBV7-9 and TRBJ2-3, the CDR3 gives the full variable domain: DTGVSQNPRHKITKRGQNVTFRCDPISEHNRLYWYRQTLGQGPEFLTYFQNEAQLEKSRLLSDRFSAERPKGSFSTLEIQRTEQGDSAMYLCASSPRRDTQYFGPGTRLTVL.

This sequence joins TRBV6-5 and TRBJ2-3; 7 bases map to TRBD1. This CDR3 is built from 13 residues. The V gene end was trimmed by 2 bases and the J gene end by 7 bases; junction bases not matched to a gene: 3. Per germline, CDR1 MNHEY and CDR2 SVGAGI. The CDR3 spells CASSYQTGNTQYF. DNA for the CDR3: TGTGCCAGCAGTTACCAGACAGGGAATACGCAGTATTTT.

The J gene is TRBJ2-3, the V gene TRBV19, with unresolved D. CDR1 is LNHDA and CDR2 is SQIVND in the germline V gene (reference sequence). Trimming removed 4 bases from V and 2 bases from J, with 19 bases in between. The CDR3 has 17 residues. The CDR3 nucleotides are TGTGCCAGTAGTACGCTTGTGACCTCCGGGTTCACAGATACGCAGTATTTT. Protein sequence: CASSTLVTSGFTDTQYF.

This clone was counted between two and nine times. V and J are TRBV2 and TRBJ1-1; maybe TRBD1 (6 bases). V lost 6 bases, J lost 6 bases, and 14 bases lay in between. CDR1 is SNHLY, CDR2 FYNNEI, per germline. The CDR3 spans 13 residues. CDR3 amino acids: CASRANRVPEAFF. CDR3 nucleotide sequence: TGTGCCAGCAGGGCAAACAGGGTTCCTGAAGCTTTCTTT.

The chain has TRBV2 and TRBJ1-2; 9 nucleotides match TRBD1. CDR1 SNHLY and CDR2 FYNNEI come from the germline V gene. V gave up 5 bases and J gave up 8 bases; unmatched junction bases: 15. CDR3 length: 16 residues. The CDR3 DNA sequence: TGTGCCAGCAGTACCCAAGTATCCGGGACAGGGCTAGGCTACACCTTC. Its protein is CASSTQVSGTGLGYTF.

This chain connects TRBV7-8 to TRBJ2-6; the match to TRBD1 covers 10 bases. The CDR3 extends over 20 amino acids. The germline gives CDR1 SGHVS, CDR2 FQNEAQ. V lost 5 bases, J lost 3 bases, and 16 bases stayed unmatched. The CDR3 loop is CASSRLPNGQGVLGANVLTF. The CDR3 DNA reads as TGTGCCAGCAGCCGTCTGCCTAATGGACAGGGGGTACTTGGGGCCAACGTCCTGACTTTC.

The chain employs TRBV28 and TRBJ2-5, with 7 bases that match TRBD2. Germline CDR1 MDHEN, CDR2 SYDVKM. The CDR3 consists of 13 residues. The ends lost 6 bases at V and 5 bases at J; junction bases unmatched: 6. CDR3 coding DNA: TGTGCCAGCAGCCGGGGAGGGGCTGAGACCCAGTACTTC. Translating gives CASSRGGAETQYF.

There are a few counts of this clone. The CDR3 loop is CATSRSSGRSVEQFF. CDR3 DNA sequence: TGTGCCACCAGCAGAAGTTCCGGGAGGTCGGTTGAGCAGTTCTTC. The rearrangement joins TRBV15 to TRBJ2-1, with 7 bases matching TRBD2. Looked up from germline, CDR1 is LNHNV and CDR2 is YYDKDF (reference sequence). CDR3 length: 15 amino acids. V lost 2 bases, J lost 9 bases, and 10 bases stayed unmatched. Full variable domain (missing parts from reference TRBV15 and TRBJ2-1): DAMVIQNPRYQVTQFGKPVTLSCSQTLNHNVMYWYQQKSSQAPKLLFHYYDKDFNNEADTPDNFQSRRPNTSFCFLDIRSPGLGDTAMYLCATSRSSGRSVEQFFGPGTRLTVL.

The CDR3 DNA follows: TGTGCCAGCAGTCAGGGTGGGGGAAAGGACTACACCTTC. Translated, it gives CASSQGGGKDYTF. This chain links TRBV6-5 with TRBJ1-2; TRBD1 is a possible D gene (5 bases). V gave up 5 bases and J gave up 10 bases, with 17 bases separating them. CDR3 length: 13 amino acids. Germline CDR1 and CDR2: MNHEY and SVGAGI.

For this clone: This sequence may be a read error, since a much larger clone differs from it by one base. The chain carries TRBV5-1 and TRBJ2-1; no clear D. The CDR3 length is 15 residues. Germline CDR1 reads SGHRS; CDR2 reads YFSETQ. The ends were cut back, 7 bases at V and 5 bases at J, with 19 bases in the middle. The CDR3 DNA follows: TGCGCCAGCGCCCCTATCCCGCCCCCGGACAATGAGCAGTTCTTC. As protein: CASAPIPPPDNEQFF. Supplemented by reference TRBV5-1 and TRBJ2-1, the full variable domain reads KAGVTQTPRYLIKTRGQQVTLSCSPISGHRSVSWYQQTPGQGLQFLFEYFSETQRNKGNFPGRFSGRQFSNSRSEMNVSTLELGDSALYLCASAPIPPPDNEQFFGPGTRLTVL.

The chain uses TRBV4-1 and TRBJ2-7; 7 nucleotides line up with TRBD1. With V trimmed by 4 bases and J by 5 bases, 8 bases remained unmatched. This CDR3 is built from 14 residues. Germline V lookup: CDR1 MGHRA, CDR2 YSYEKL. CDR3 coding DNA: TGCGCCAGCAGCCCAGGGGGTTGGTCCGACGAGCAGTACTTC. This codes for CASSPGGWSDEQYF.

This chain links TRBV4-2 with TRBJ2-1; 8 nucleotides match TRBD2. Germline assignment: CDR1 LGHNA and CDR2 YNFKEQ. The trim removed 2 bases at V and 5 bases at J, leaving 8 bases unmatched. The CDR3 loop spans 16 amino acids. The DNA for the CDR3 is TGTGCCAGCAGCCAAAGTCAAAGCGGGAGAAACAATGAGCAGTTCTTC. Translating gives CASSQSQSGRNNEQFF.

The V call is TRBV5-1, the J call TRBJ1-2; D gene ambiguous. Germline CDR1 and CDR2: SGHRS and YFSETQ. The V end lost 4 bases, the J end lost 7 bases, and 14 bases lay between the germline ends. CDR3 size: 13 residues. CDR3 sequence (DNA): TGCGCCAGCAGCCTTGGACCGGATGGTGGCTACACCTTC. Its translation is CASSLGPDGGYTF.

V is TRBV11-2 and J is TRBJ2-1; D gene ambiguous. With 2 bases removed from V and 8 bases from J, the gap between germline ends came to 10 bases. Per germline, CDR1 SGHAT and CDR2 FQNNGV. This CDR3 is 13 amino acids long. CDR3 in amino acids: CASSLRWADEQFF. The CDR3 bases are TGTGCCAGCAGCTTACGTTGGGCGGATGAGCAGTTCTTC.

In its sample, this clone was seen a few times. The genes are TRBV7-9 and TRBJ2-3, with TRBD1 matching over 7 bases. V was clipped by 5 bases and J by 3 bases; unmatched bases: 11. The CDR3 runs 16 residues. Germline values: CDR1 SEHNR, CDR2 FQNEAQ (reference sequence). CDR3 DNA: TGTGCCAGCAGCCCCCGACAGGGTCTGATAACAGATACGCAGTATTTT. Amino acid sequence: CASSPRQGLITDTQYF.

The chain is built from TRBV7-2 and TRBJ2-5, with D hard to call. Trimming took 1 base from V and 1 from J, leaving 10 bases between them. The CDR3 loop spans 15 amino acids. Per the germline V gene, CDR1 is SGHTA and CDR2 is FQGNSA. DNA of the CDR3: TGTGCCAGCAGCTTAGTCCGAGTGGGCCAAGAGACCCAGTACTTC. Protein product: CASSLVRVGQETQYF. Full variable domain (missing parts from reference TRBV7-2 and TRBJ2-5): GAGVSQSPSNKVTEKGKDVELRCDPISGHTALYWYRQSLGQGLEFLIYFQGNSAPDKSGLPSDRFSAERTGGSVSTLTIQRTQQEDSAVYLCASSLVRVGQETQYFGPGTRLLVL.

V is TRBV15 and J is TRBJ2-7, with D possibly matching TRBD1 (5 bases). The V end lost 1 base, the J end lost 0 bases, and 10 bases lay between the germline ends. The CDR3 consists of 15 residues. Germline CDR1 reads LNHNV; CDR2 reads YYDKDF (reference sequence). CDR3 in DNA: TGTGCCACCAGCAGAGGGGGCCTGTCCTCCTACGAGCAGTACTTC. This codes for CATSRGGLSSYEQYF.

The chain couples TRBV10-3 to TRBJ2-7, with TRBD1 matching over 9 bases. Germline trimming cut 3 bases from V and 7 bases from J; bases unmatched to any gene: 10. The CDR3 is made up of 15 amino acids. Germline loops: CDR1 ENHRY, CDR2 SYGVKD. CDR3 amino acids: CAISEYRDRAGEQYF. Here the CDR3 DNA reads TGTGCCATCAGTGAATACCGGGACAGGGCAGGGGAGCAGTACTTC.

The V call is TRBV6-5, the J call TRBJ1-2, with 9 nucleotides matching TRBD1. The V gene's germline CDR1 is MNHEY and CDR2 SVGAGI. J was trimmed by 6 bases and V by 5 bases; bases with no gene match: 7. The CDR3 has 14 residues. DNA of the CDR3: TGTGCCAGCAGTGGTCCAGGGACAGGGAATGGCTACACCTTC. Protein product: CASSGPGTGNGYTF.

This clone was observed once. The chain uses TRBV6-5 and TRBJ2-7, with TRBD1 matching over 8 bases. The germline V gene has CDR1 MNHEY and CDR2 SVGAGI. This CDR3 comprises 14 residues. Trimming cost V 4 bases and J 1 base; bases outside gene matches: 3. Here the CDR3 DNA reads TGTGCCAGCAGTTTCCGGACAGGGTCCTACGAGCAGTACTTC. Amino acid sequence: CASSFRTGSYEQYF.

This chain links TRBV10-2 with TRBJ1-5; D is unclear. Germline lookup yields CDR1 WSHSY and CDR2 SAAADI. V was trimmed by 0 bases and J by 3 bases, leaving 6 bases between them. This CDR3 region has 14 residues. The CDR3 nucleotides read TGCGCCAGCAGTGAGTCTCACCTCAATCAGCCCCAGCATTTT. Encoded protein: CASSESHLNQPQHF.

V usage is TRBV28 and J usage is TRBJ2-2; D perhaps matches TRBD2 (6 bases). The germline V gene has CDR1 MDHEN and CDR2 SYDVKM. Trimming cost V 5 bases and J 0 bases, with 19 bases left between them. This CDR3 is 18 amino acids long. This CDR3 reads CASSPGRGGATNTGELFF. The CDR3 DNA follows: TGTGCCAGCAGTCCCGGCCGGGGCGGGGCAACGAACACCGGGGAGCTGTTTTTT. The entire variable domain, with the rest obtained from reference TRBV28 and TRBJ2-2, is as follows: DVKVTQSSRYLVKRTGEKVFLECVQDMDHENMFWYRQDPGLGLRLIYFSYDVKMKEKGDIPEGYSVSREKKERFSLILESASTNQTSMYLCASSPGRGGATNTGELFFGEGSRLTVL.